What follows are 14 T cell receptor beta chains derived from one specimen sequenced in a study of T cells in Graves' hyperthyroidism and ophthalmopathy. Amplification yielded TCR beta CDR3 regions, with RNA transcripts as the source. HTBI primers were used for first-round RT-PCR of the TCR CDR3. From the multiplex PCR reads, TCRdb called clonotypes with MiXCR, one entry per CDR3 protein. The sample includes 500,000 to 750,000 distinct CDR3 sequences, 15% to 19% of them seen just once. The material sequenced was blood. The source of these receptors is a woman in her twenties or thirties with Graves' hyperthyroidism.

This clonotype was seen a few times. The chain couples TRBV20-1 to TRBJ2-1; D could derive from TRBD1 or TRBD2 (5 bases each). V lost 4 bases, J lost 9 bases, and 19 bases lay in between. CDR3 length: 14 amino acids. In germline, CDR1 is DFQATT, CDR2 SNEGSKA (reference sequence). The CDR3: CSATKGMGVGEQFF. CDR3 nucleotide sequence: TGCAGTGCTACCAAGGGAATGGGGGTTGGTGAGCAGTTCTTC.

This clonotype was picked up many times. The gene calls are TRBV27 and TRBJ1-2; no firm D call. Germline CDR1 reads MNHEY; CDR2 reads SMNVEV (reference sequence). This CDR3 comprises 19 residues. Trimming cost V 0 bases and J 7 bases, with 27 bases left between them. The CDR3 protein is CASSLSPGIVGEGPFGYTF. The CDR3 DNA follows: TGTGCCAGCAGTTTATCGCCTGGGATTGTCGGGGAAGGGCCATTTGGCTACACCTTC.

The rearrangement uses TRBV4-1 and TRBJ2-1, with 8 bases lining up with TRBD2. The V and J ends lost 1 base and 4 bases, in that order; junction bases with no gene match: 3. The CDR3 loop spans 15 amino acids. The germline gives CDR1 MGHRA, CDR2 YSYEKL. The CDR3 DNA reads TGCGCCAGCAGCCAAGGGACTAGCCGATACAATGAGCAGTTCTTC. Translation gives CASSQGTSRYNEQFF.

This clonotype was recorded many times. The V and J genes are TRBV18 and TRBJ2-3; 11 bases map to TRBD2. The V gene's germline CDR1 is KGHSH and CDR2 LQKENI. V dropped 1 base and J dropped 2; count of bases not matched to a gene: 2. CDR3 length: 16 amino acids. In DNA, the CDR3 is TGTGCCAGCTCACCACAGGGACTAGCGGTCACAGATACGCAGTATTTT. Residues: CASSPQGLAVTDTQYF.

This clonotype was seen ten or more times. The chain links TRBV6-2 or TRBV6-3 to TRBJ2-1, with TRBD2 matching over 7 bases. The CDR3 loop spans 12 amino acids. V lost 4 bases to trimming and J lost 10 bases; unmatched junction nucleotides: 4. The germline V gene encodes CDR1 MNHEY and CDR2 SVGEGT. DNA for the CDR3: TGTGCCAGCAGTTCCCCAGCGGGAGAGCAGTTCTTC. Protein: CASSSPAGEQFF.

As for this clonotype: A much larger clone sits a single nucleotide away, making a read error possible. The rearrangement links TRBV6-2 or TRBV6-3 to TRBJ2-7, with D maybe TRBD1 (5 bases). The germline V and J ends were trimmed by 6 bases and 5 bases, with 17 bases remaining between them. This CDR3 comprises 14 residues. Germline CDR1 reads MNHEY; CDR2 reads SVGEGT. CDR3 coding DNA: TGTGCCAGCAGCCGGACATGGAACAGGAACGAGCAGTACTTC. Translated, it gives CASSRTWNRNEQYF.

This clonotype was counted a few times. The chain joins TRBV6-2 or TRBV6-3 to TRBJ1-1; D perhaps matches TRBD1 (5 bases). Trimming cost V 0 bases and J 2 bases, with 13 bases left between them. CDR1 and CDR2 from the germline V gene are MNHEY and SVGEGT. The length of the CDR3 is 16 residues. The DNA for the CDR3 is TGTGCCAGCAGTTACTCGAATCAGGGAGGAAACACTGAAGCTTTCTTT. Translating gives CASSYSNQGGNTEAFF.

This clonotype was counted between two and nine times. Written as DNA, the CDR3 is TGTGCCAGCAGTTTATCCCTTGGTGAAAAACTGTTTTTT. Residues: CASSLSLGEKLFF. The J gene is TRBJ1-4, the V gene TRBV28; D is undetermined. This CDR3 contains 13 residues. Germline V gene sequence: CDR1 MDHEN, CDR2 SYDVKM. Trimming cost V 1 base and J 7 bases, with 7 bases left between them.

This clonotype was picked up many times. The chain carries TRBV9 and TRBJ2-3, with 12 bases that match TRBD2. CDR3 length equals 15 residues. Losses at the gene ends were 3 bases for V and 3 bases for J; bases not matched to a gene: 2. Germline-derived CDR1 and CDR2 are SGDLS and YYNGEE. CDR3 amino acids: CASSGLAGGTDTQYF. CDR3 sequence (DNA): TGTGCCAGCAGCGGCCTAGCGGGAGGGACAGATACGCAGTATTTT.

This clonotype was recorded a few times. The genes are TRBV27 and TRBJ2-1; weak D call: TRBD2 (6 bases). The germline gives CDR1 MNHEY, CDR2 SMNVEV (reference sequence). V dropped 6 bases and J dropped 6 bases, with 15 bases sitting between them. The CDR3 is made up of 14 amino acids. The CDR3 loop is CASSPGAPGNEQFF. The CDR3 DNA follows: TGTGCCAGCAGCCCGGGAGCCCCGGGCAATGAGCAGTTCTTC.

This clonotype appeared many times. The chain employs TRBV3-1 and TRBJ2-1; possible D gene TRBD1, 8 bases. Germline V CDR1 and CDR2: LGHDT, YNNKEL (reference sequence). This CDR3 comprises 18 residues. Trimming removed 1 base from V and 8 bases from J, with 24 bases in between. The CDR3 reads CASSQAGGRGRWGYEQFF. The DNA of the CDR3 is TGTGCCAGCAGCCAAGCGGGGGGCAGGGGGCGATGGGGCTATGAGCAGTTCTTC.

This clonotype was detected only a few times. The V gene is TRBV7-9, the J gene TRBJ2-2; a weak D match, TRBD2 (6 bases). Trimming pared 0 bases from V and 3 bases from J, leaving 8 bases between. The CDR3 spans 15 residues. The V gene's germline CDR1 is SEHNR and CDR2 FQNEAQ (reference sequence). CDR3 sequence (DNA): TGTGCCAGCAGCTTAGCGGGACTTCACACCGGGGAGCTGTTTTTT. Its translation is CASSLAGLHTGELFF. The entire variable domain, with the rest obtained from reference TRBV7-9 and TRBJ2-2, is as follows: DTGVSQNPRHKITKRGQNVTFRCDPISEHNRLYWYRQTLGQGPEFLTYFQNEAQLEKSRLLSDRFSAERPKGSFSTLEIQRTEQGDSAMYLCASSLAGLHTGELFFGEGSRLTVL.

This clonotype showed up many times. This sequence joins TRBV12-3 or TRBV12-4 and TRBJ2-1; 11 positions agree with TRBD2. The CDR3 is 16 residues long. The V segment lost 6 bases and the J segment 3 bases; nucleotides outside the gene matches: 7. CDR3 region: CASRPGTSGVYNEQFF. For the CDR3, the DNA is TGTGCCAGCAGACCGGGGACTAGCGGCGTCTACAATGAGCAGTTCTTC.

This clonotype has a handful of counts. The V call is TRBV5-1, the J call TRBJ1-1; D uncertain. Germline lookup yields CDR1 SGHRS and CDR2 YFSETQ. V lost 1 base and J 4 bases, leaving 11 bases between the germline ends. The CDR3 extends over 14 amino acids. The CDR3, as DNA: TGCGCCAGCAGCTTGTTGGGTCTTACCACTGAAGCTTTCTTT. This codes for CASSLLGLTTEAFF.